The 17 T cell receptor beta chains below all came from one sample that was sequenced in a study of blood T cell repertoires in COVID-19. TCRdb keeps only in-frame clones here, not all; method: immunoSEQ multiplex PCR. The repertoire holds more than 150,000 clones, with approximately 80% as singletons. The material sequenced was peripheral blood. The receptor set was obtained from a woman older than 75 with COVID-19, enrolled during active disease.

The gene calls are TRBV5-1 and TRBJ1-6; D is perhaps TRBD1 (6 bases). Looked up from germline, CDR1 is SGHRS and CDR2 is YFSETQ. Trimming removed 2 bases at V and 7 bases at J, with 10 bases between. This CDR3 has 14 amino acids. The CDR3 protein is CASSFDRSNSPLHF. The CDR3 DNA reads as TGCGCCAGCAGCTTTGACAGGTCCAATTCACCCCTCCACTTT.

The CDR3 loop is CASSLDRTSGGTGELFF. CDR3 coding DNA: TGTGCCAGCAGCCTGGACCGGACTAGCGGAGGCACCGGGGAGCTGTTTTTT. The J gene is TRBJ2-2, the V gene TRBV11-2; 10 bases fit TRBD2. There are 17 residues in the CDR3. The V and J ends lost 5 bases and 4 bases, in that order; junction bases with no gene match: 10. Germline V gene sequence: CDR1 SGHAT, CDR2 FQNNGV.

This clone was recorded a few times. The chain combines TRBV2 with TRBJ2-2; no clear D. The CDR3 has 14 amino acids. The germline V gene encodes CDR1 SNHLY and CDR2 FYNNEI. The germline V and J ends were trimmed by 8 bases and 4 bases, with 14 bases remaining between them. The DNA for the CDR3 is TGTGCCAGCTCTCCGGGTCTAAGCACCGGGGAGCTGTTTTTT. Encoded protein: CASSPGLSTGELFF.

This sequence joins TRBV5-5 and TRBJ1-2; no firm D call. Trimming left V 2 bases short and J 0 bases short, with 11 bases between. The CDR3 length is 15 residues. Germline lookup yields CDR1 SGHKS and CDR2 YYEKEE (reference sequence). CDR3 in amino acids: CASSFLAVPNYGYTF. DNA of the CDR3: TGTGCCAGCAGCTTTCTCGCGGTTCCTAACTATGGCTACACCTTC.

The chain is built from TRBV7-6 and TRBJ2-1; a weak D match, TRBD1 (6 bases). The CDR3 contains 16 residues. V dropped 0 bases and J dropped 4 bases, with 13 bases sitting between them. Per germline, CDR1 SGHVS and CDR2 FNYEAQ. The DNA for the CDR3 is TGTGCCAGCAGCTTAGCGGCAGGGGTTGAGTACAATGAGCAGTTCTTC. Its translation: CASSLAAGVEYNEQFF.

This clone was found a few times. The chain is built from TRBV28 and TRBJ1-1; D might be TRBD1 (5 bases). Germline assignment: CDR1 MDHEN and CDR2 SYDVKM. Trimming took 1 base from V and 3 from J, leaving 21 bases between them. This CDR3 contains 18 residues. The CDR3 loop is CASSLSGQGRGAYTEAFF. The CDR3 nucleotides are TGTGCCAGCAGTTTATCGGGCCAGGGAAGGGGTGCGTACACTGAAGCTTTCTTT.

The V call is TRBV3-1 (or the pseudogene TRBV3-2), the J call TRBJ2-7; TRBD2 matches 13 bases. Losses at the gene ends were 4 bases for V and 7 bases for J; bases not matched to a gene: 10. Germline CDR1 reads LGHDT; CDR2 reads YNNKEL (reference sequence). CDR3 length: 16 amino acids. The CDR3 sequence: CASSLTSGRASSEQYF. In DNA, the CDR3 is TGTGCCAGCAGCCTCACTAGCGGGAGGGCCTCGTCGGAGCAGTACTTC.

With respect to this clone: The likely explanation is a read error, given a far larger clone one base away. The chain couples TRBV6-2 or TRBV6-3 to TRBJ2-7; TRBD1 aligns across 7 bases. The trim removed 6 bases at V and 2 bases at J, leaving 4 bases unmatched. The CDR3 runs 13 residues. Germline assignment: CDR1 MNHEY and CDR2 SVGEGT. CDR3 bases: TGTGCCAGCAGCCTGGGACAGCCCTACGAGCAGTACTTC. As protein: CASSLGQPYEQYF.

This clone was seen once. CDR3 DNA sequence: TGTGCCAGCAGTTCAAGGACTGGTTCACCCCTCCACTTT. Amino acid sequence: CASSSRTGSPLHF. The V call is TRBV12-3 or TRBV12-4, the J call TRBJ1-6; D gene uncertain. V lost 4 bases and J 9 bases, leaving 10 bases between the germline ends. The CDR3 is 13 residues long.

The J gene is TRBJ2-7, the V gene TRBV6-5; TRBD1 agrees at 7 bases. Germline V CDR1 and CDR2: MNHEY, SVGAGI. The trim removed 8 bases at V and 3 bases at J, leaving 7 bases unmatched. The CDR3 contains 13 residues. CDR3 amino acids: CASRDSLIYEQYF. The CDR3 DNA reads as TGTGCCAGCCGGGACAGCTTAATCTACGAGCAGTACTTC.

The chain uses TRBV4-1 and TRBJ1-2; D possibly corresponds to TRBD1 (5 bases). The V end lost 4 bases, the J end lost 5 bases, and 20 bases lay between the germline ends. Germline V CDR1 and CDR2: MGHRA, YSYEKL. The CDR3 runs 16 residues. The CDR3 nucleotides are TGCGCCAGCAGCCGCTCCGTAGGGGTGATGGCGTATGGCTACACCTTC. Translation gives CASSRSVGVMAYGYTF.

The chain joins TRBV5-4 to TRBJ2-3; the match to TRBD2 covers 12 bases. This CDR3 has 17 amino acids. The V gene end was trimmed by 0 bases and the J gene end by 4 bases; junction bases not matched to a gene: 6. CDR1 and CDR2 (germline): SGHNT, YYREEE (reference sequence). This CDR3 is CASSLAGLAGASDTQYF. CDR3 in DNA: TGTGCCAGCAGCTTGGCGGGACTAGCGGGCGCATCAGATACGCAGTATTTT.

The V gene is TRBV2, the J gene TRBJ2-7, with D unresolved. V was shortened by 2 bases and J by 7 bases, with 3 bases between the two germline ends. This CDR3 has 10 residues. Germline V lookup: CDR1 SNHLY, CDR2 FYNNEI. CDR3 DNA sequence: TGTGCCAGCAGTGAATATGAGCAGTACTTC. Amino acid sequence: CASSEYEQYF.

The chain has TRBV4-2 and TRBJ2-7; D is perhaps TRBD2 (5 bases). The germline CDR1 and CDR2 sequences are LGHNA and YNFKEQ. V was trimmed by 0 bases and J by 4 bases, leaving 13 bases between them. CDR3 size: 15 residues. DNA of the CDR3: TGTGCCAGCAGCCAAGATGACTACGCTAGGTACGAGCAGTACTTC. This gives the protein CASSQDDYARYEQYF.

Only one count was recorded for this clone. The CDR3 DNA follows: TGTGCCAGCACCAGCGGGATTGGGGAGACCCAGTACTTC. Residues: CASTSGIGETQYF. This rearrangement joins TRBV13 to TRBJ2-5; 7 bases are shared with TRBD2. Trimming at V came to 7 bases and at J to 5 bases, leaving 7 bases not matched to a gene. The CDR3 runs to 13 residues. The germline gives CDR1 PRHDT, CDR2 FYEKMQ (reference sequence).

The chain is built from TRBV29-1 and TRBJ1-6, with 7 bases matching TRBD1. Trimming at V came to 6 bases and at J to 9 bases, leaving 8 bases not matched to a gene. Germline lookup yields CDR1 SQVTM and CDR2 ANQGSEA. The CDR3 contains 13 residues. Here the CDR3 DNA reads TGCAGCGTCCGACAGGGTATCGGTTCACCCCTCCACTTT. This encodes CSVRQGIGSPLHF. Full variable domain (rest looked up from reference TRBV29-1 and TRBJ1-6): SAVISQKPSRDICQRGTSLTIQCQVDSQVTMMFWYRQQPGQSLTLIATANQGSEATYESGFVIDKFPISRPNLTFSTLTVSNMSPEDSSIYLCSVRQGIGSPLHFGNGTRLTVT.

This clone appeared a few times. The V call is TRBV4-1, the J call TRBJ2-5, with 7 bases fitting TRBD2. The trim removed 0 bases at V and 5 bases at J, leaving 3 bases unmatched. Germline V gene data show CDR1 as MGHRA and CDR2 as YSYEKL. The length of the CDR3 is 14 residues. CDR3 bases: TGCGCCAGCAGCCAAGAGTGGGGGGGGGAGACCCAGTACTTC. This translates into CASSQEWGGETQYF.